This TCR beta chain was observed in a study of CD8 T cells in Susac syndrome. In its sample, this clonotype was seen once. Diagnostic criteria defined recently for definite or probable disease were met by the Susac syndrome patients. The RNA, about 0.45 to 1 ug, was put through reverse transcription using random hexamers. TCRdb independently ran MiXCR on the immunoSEQ multiplex PCR reads; one entry per CDR3 protein. The sample contains under 250,000 distinct CDR3 sequences, approximately 94% of which appear only once. This CDR3 has 14 residues. V gave up 4 bases and J gave up 5 bases; unmatched junction bases: 5.

Sequencing was done on a sample of CD4+ T cells from PBMCs. The rearrangement uses TRBV12-3 or TRBV12-4 and TRBJ2-5, with TRBD1 matching over 9 bases. The TCR originated in a human donor with Susac syndrome. CDR3 bases: TGTGCCAGCAGTTGGACAGGGGTAGTCGAGACCCAGTACTTC. Translating gives CASSWTGVVETQYF.